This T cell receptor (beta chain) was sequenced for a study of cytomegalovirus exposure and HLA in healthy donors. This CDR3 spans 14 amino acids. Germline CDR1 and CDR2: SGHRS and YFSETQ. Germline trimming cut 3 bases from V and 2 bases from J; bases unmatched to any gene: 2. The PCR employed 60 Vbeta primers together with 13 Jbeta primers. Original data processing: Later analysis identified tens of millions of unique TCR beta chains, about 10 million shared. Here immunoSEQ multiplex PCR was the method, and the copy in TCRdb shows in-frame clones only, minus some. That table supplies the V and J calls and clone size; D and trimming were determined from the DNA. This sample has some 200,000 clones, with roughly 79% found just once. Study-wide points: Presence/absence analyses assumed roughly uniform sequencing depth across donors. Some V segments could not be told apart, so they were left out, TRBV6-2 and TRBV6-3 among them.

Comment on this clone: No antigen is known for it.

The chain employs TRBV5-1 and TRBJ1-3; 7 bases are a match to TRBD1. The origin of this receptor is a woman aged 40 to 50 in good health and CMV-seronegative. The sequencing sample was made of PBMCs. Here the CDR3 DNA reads TGCGCCAGCAGCTCGGGGACAGCTGGAAACACCATATATTTT. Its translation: CASSSGTAGNTIYF.